The 10 T cell receptor beta chains reported below all come from one sample, sequenced in a study of T cell responses to AZD1222 COVID-19 vaccine. Some clones are missing from TCRdb's copy, which holds only in-frame ones; the method was immunoSEQ multiplex PCR. Of over 130,000 clones in the sample, 88% are singletons; the top ten hold over 3%. Material: peripheral blood, obtained 28 days after the second AZD1222 dose. These receptors came from an adult who received the AZD1222 COVID-19 vaccine.

This rearrangement joins TRBV6-5 to TRBJ2-1; 7 bases fit TRBD1. CDR1 and CDR2 (germline): MNHEY, SVGAGI. V gave up 0 bases and J gave up 11 bases; unmatched junction bases: 10. The CDR3 has 15 residues. CDR3 sequence reads: CASSYSGTDGRKQFF. CDR3 coding DNA: TGTGCCAGCAGTTACTCGGGGACAGACGGGCGAAAGCAGTTCTTC.

This clone appeared once. The chain uses TRBV7-9 and TRBJ1-5; the D is unclear. The V gene lost 5 bases and the J gene lost 5 bases, with 7 bases spanning the gap. The germline gives CDR1 SEHNR, CDR2 FQNEAQ (reference sequence). The CDR3 is 12 amino acids. CDR3 sequence: CASSRSDQPQHF. The DNA for the CDR3 is TGTGCCAGCAGCCGGTCAGATCAGCCCCAGCATTTT.

The genes are TRBV27 and TRBJ1-1; possible D gene TRBD1, 6 bases. The ends were cut back, 6 bases at V and 4 bases at J, with 21 bases in the middle. CDR3 length: 16 amino acids. Germline V gene sequence: CDR1 MNHEY, CDR2 SMNVEV (reference sequence). In nucleotides, the CDR3 is TGTGCCAGCAGCAACGGCCAGGGGCGTGGCAGCACTGAAGCTTTCTTT. Its protein product is CASSNGQGRGSTEAFF.

This chain uses TRBV2 with TRBJ1-1, with no clear D. V shed 6 bases and J shed 3 bases, with 17 bases lying between them. The CDR3 contains 15 residues. Germline loops: CDR1 SNHLY, CDR2 FYNNEI. CDR3 DNA: TGTGCCAGCAGAGATACTGAGGGATTACACACTGAAGCTTTCTTT. Encoded protein: CASRDTEGLHTEAFF.

This clone was observed once. V usage is TRBV7-8 and J usage is TRBJ2-7; D possibly corresponds to TRBD1 (5 bases). V gave up 5 bases and J gave up 6 bases, with 11 bases separating them. Germline V gene lookup returns CDR1 SGHVS and CDR2 FQNEAQ. This CDR3 has 12 amino acids. CDR3 nucleotides: TGTGCCAGCAGCCAGGGTGTTGGCGAGCAGTACTTC. Translated, it gives CASSQGVGEQYF. Full variable domain (missing parts from reference TRBV7-8 and TRBJ2-7): GAGVSQSPRYKVAKRGQDVALRCDPISGHVSLFWYQQALGQGPEFLTYFQNEAQLDKSGLPSDRFFAERPEGSVSTLKIQRTQQEDSAVYLCASSQGVGEQYFGPGTRLTVT.

This sequence joins TRBV20-1 and TRBJ2-1; 8 bases map to TRBD2. With V trimmed by 8 bases and J by 15 bases, 6 bases remained unmatched. Germline values: CDR1 DFQATT, CDR2 SNEGSKA (reference sequence). This CDR3 comprises 9 residues. CDR3 amino acids: CSPSGSLFF. The DNA of the CDR3 is TGCAGTCCCAGCGGGAGTCTGTTCTTC.

V usage is TRBV10-3 and J usage is TRBJ1-6; tentative D call: TRBD1 (6 bases). CDR1 is ENHRY and CDR2 is SYGVKD in the germline V gene. The CDR3 runs 12 residues. The V end was cut by 10 bases, the J end by 9 bases, with 13 bases between. The CDR3 sequence is CASSGEASPLHF. CDR3 sequence (DNA): TGTGCCAGCTCAGGGGAAGCTTCACCCCTCCACTTT.

The chain combines TRBV5-4 with TRBJ2-1; D is unclear. The CDR3 covers 12 residues. CDR1 SGHNT and CDR2 YYREEE come from the germline V gene (reference sequence). V was shortened by 0 bases and J by 9 bases, with 7 bases between the two germline ends. CDR3 DNA sequence: TGTGCCAGCAGCTTGGCCTATGGTGAGCAGTTCTTC. Its translation is CASSLAYGEQFF.

Here the CDR3 DNA reads TGTGCCAGCAGCGCGACCCAGCTGCAGAGCTCCTACAATGAGCAGTTCTTC. It is translated as CASSATQLQSSYNEQFF. The genes are TRBV9 and TRBJ2-1; D uncertain. The length of the CDR3 is 17 residues. Germline values: CDR1 SGDLS, CDR2 YYNGEE. The ends were cut back, 3 bases at V and 0 bases at J, with 16 bases in the middle.

The gene calls are TRBV30 and TRBJ2-2, with 7 bases identical to TRBD2. This CDR3 spans 14 amino acids. CDR1 is GTSNPN and CDR2 is SVGIG in the germline V gene (reference sequence). The V gene end was trimmed by 8 bases and the J gene end by 2 bases; junction bases not matched to a gene: 8. The CDR3 DNA is TGTGCCCGCGTGGGCGGGGGAAACACCGGGGAGCTGTTTTTT. The encoded protein is CARVGGGNTGELFF.